This entry lists 19 T cell receptor beta chains sequenced from one sample in a study of blood T cell repertoires in COVID-19. The method was immunoSEQ multiplex PCR; TCRdb's version includes in-frame clones alone and lacks a portion of them. This table has approximately 350,000 clones, over 70% appearing once. Sequenced sample: peripheral blood. The receptors derive from a man aged 25-45 years with active or convalescent COVID-19.

This clone was picked up a small number of times. V is TRBV7-3 and J is TRBJ2-1, with 9 bases matching TRBD2. The CDR3 runs to 14 residues. V trimming: 4 bases; J trimming: 9 bases; junction bases outside the gene matches: 7. The germline V gene encodes CDR1 SGHTA and CDR2 FQGTGA. CDR3 amino acids: CASSSAGGSGEQFF. CDR3 coding DNA: TGTGCCAGCAGCTCAGCGGGAGGTAGCGGTGAGCAGTTCTTC.

The chain carries TRBV27 and TRBJ2-7, with 10 positions matching TRBD2. This CDR3 spans 14 amino acids. Germline CDR1 and CDR2: MNHEY and SMNVEV (reference sequence). J was trimmed by 6 bases and V by 2 bases; bases with no gene match: 4. CDR3 DNA: TGTGCCAGCAGTTTAGGTCTAGCGGGAGTCGAGCAGTACTTC. Protein: CASSLGLAGVEQYF.

The sample holds a few counts of this clone. The chain has TRBV5-5 and TRBJ1-1; TRBD1 matches 7 bases. Germline V gene sequence: CDR1 SGHKS, CDR2 YYEKEE (reference sequence). The CDR3 has 12 amino acids. V lost 2 bases to trimming and J lost 12 bases; unmatched junction nucleotides: 7. The CDR3 here is CASSLETGRPFF. The CDR3 coding sequence is TGTGCCAGCAGCTTAGAGACAGGGAGGCCTTTCTTT.

This clone was observed a handful of times. The chain employs TRBV28 and TRBJ2-7; D possibly corresponds to TRBD1 (6 bases). CDR3 length: 12 residues. Germline V gives CDR1 MDHEN, CDR2 SYDVKM. CDR3 amino acids: CASKRGTYEQYF. The CDR3, as DNA: TGTGCGTCCAAGAGGGGGACCTACGAGCAGTACTTC.

The rearrangement joins TRBV5-1 to TRBJ2-1, with 9 bases aligning to TRBD1. Unmatched junction bases numbered 13, after V lost 4 bases and J lost 5 bases. The CDR3 has 17 residues. Germline V gene sequence: CDR1 SGHRS, CDR2 YFSETQ. The CDR3 bases are TGCGCCAGCAGCAGGAGCATGCCGGGACAGGGAGACAATGAGCAGTTCTTC. It yields the protein CASSRSMPGQGDNEQFF.

This chain connects TRBV24-1 to TRBJ1-3; 8 bases are a match to TRBD1. The V gene end was trimmed by 4 bases and the J gene end by 1 base; junction bases not matched to a gene: 8. There are 17 residues in the CDR3. Per the germline V gene, CDR1 is KGHDR and CDR2 is SFDVKD. Here the CDR3 DNA reads TGTGCCACCAGTGACTGGGACAGGCTTGGGTCTGGAAACACCATATATTTT. Its translation is CATSDWDRLGSGNTIYF.

This chain connects TRBV5-4 to TRBJ2-1; TRBD2 might be the D (6 bases). The germline V and J ends were trimmed by 0 bases and 3 bases, with 10 bases remaining between them. Germline V gene lookup returns CDR1 SGHNT and CDR2 YYREEE (reference sequence). This CDR3 spans 15 amino acids. CDR3 coding DNA: TGTGCCAGCAGCTTGGACGGGGGACTCTACAATGAGCAGTTCTTC. Its translation: CASSLDGGLYNEQFF.

The rearrangement uses TRBV6-2 or TRBV6-3 and TRBJ2-7, with D unresolved. Germline assignment: CDR1 MNHEY and CDR2 SVGEGT. Trimming shortened V by 4 bases and J by 3 bases, and 7 bases separated the two germline ends. This CDR3 has 12 amino acids. Here the CDR3 reads CASSSYGYEQYF. The CDR3 nucleotides read TGTGCCAGCAGTTCCTACGGCTACGAGCAGTACTTC.

This chain uses TRBV18 with TRBJ1-4, with D possibly matching TRBD1 (6 bases). The germline V and J ends were trimmed by 4 bases and 5 bases, with 14 bases remaining between them. The CDR3 sequence is 15 residues long. The germline V gene has CDR1 KGHSH and CDR2 LQKENI. DNA of the CDR3: TGTGCCAGCTCACAATCGGGGGGCACAAATGAAAAACTGTTTTTT. Amino acid sequence: CASSQSGGTNEKLFF.

The V call is TRBV11-2, the J call TRBJ1-1; 8 nucleotides align to TRBD1. From germline, CDR1 is SGHAT and CDR2 FQNNGV. The CDR3 covers 13 residues. With V trimmed by 3 bases and J by 10 bases, 7 bases remained unmatched. CDR3 nucleotides: TGTGCCAGCAGCTTCGACAGGGGAGGTAGAGCTTTCTTT. Amino acids: CASSFDRGGRAFF.

This chain links TRBV4-3 with TRBJ1-6; D remains ambiguous. This CDR3 contains 16 residues. V dropped 0 bases and J dropped 0 bases, with 6 bases sitting between them. Germline CDR1 and CDR2: LGHNA and YSLEER. CDR3: CASSQDLSSYNSPLHF. DNA for the CDR3: TGCGCCAGCAGCCAAGACCTCAGCTCCTATAATTCACCCCTCCACTTT.

This clone was picked up one time. This chain connects TRBV7-9 to TRBJ2-3; 9 bases match TRBD2. Per the germline V gene, CDR1 is SEHNR and CDR2 is FQNEAQ (reference sequence). The CDR3 runs to 17 residues. The V segment lost 3 bases and the J segment 4 bases; nucleotides outside the gene matches: 11. The CDR3 nucleotides are TGTGCCAGCAGCTTTCGCGGCGGGGGGGCTGGTTCAGATACGCAGTATTTT. This encodes CASSFRGGGAGSDTQYF.

The chain uses TRBV7-2 and TRBJ2-1; weak D call: TRBD2 (5 bases). The CDR3 runs to 15 residues. The V end was cut by 0 bases, the J end by 4 bases, with 10 bases between. Germline V gene lookup returns CDR1 SGHTA and CDR2 FQGNSA. The CDR3 bases are TGTGCCAGCAGCTTAGCGGAGGCGAGATACAATGAGCAGTTCTTC. Protein sequence: CASSLAEARYNEQFF.

The chain employs TRBV5-4 and TRBJ2-7; TRBD2 matches at 10 bases. Per the germline V gene, CDR1 is SGHNT and CDR2 is YYREEE (reference sequence). The V and J ends lost 4 bases and 0 bases, in that order; junction bases with no gene match: 10. The CDR3 runs to 17 residues. CDR3 in amino acids: CASSERLAGGSSYEQYF. CDR3 nucleotides: TGTGCCAGCAGCGAAAGACTAGCGGGTGGAAGCTCCTACGAGCAGTACTTC.

The chain couples TRBV14 to TRBJ2-2, with D perhaps matching TRBD1 (6 bases). Trimming left V 4 bases short and J 4 bases short, with 13 bases between. This CDR3 has 15 amino acids. Germline CDR1 SGHDN, CDR2 FVKESK. In DNA form, the CDR3 reads TGTGCCAGCAGCCGTACTCAGGGGATCACCGGGGAGCTGTTTTTT. Translated, it gives CASSRTQGITGELFF.

This chain uses TRBV12-3 or TRBV12-4 with TRBJ2-7; D uncertain. CDR3 length equals 12 residues. Trimming took 5 bases from V and 3 from J, leaving 8 bases between them. The CDR3 region has the DNA TGTGCCAGCAGTCCCCACATCTACGAGCAGTACTTC. Translating it yields CASSPHIYEQYF.

The chain couples TRBV11-3 to TRBJ1-1; TRBD1 matches at 8 bases. V was clipped by 4 bases and J by 8 bases; unmatched bases: 15. There are 16 residues in the CDR3. Germline CDR1 is SGHNT and CDR2 is YENEEA. CDR3 sequence reads: CASSSTPGTGTSEAFF. As DNA, the CDR3 is TGTGCCAGCAGCTCTACTCCCGGGACAGGCACCTCCGAAGCTTTCTTT.

CDR3: CASSYGGGISYNEQFF. CDR3 sequence (DNA): TGTGCCAGCAGTTATGGAGGGGGCATCTCCTACAATGAGCAGTTCTTC. This sequence joins TRBV6-5 and TRBJ2-1, with D perhaps TRBD1 (7 bases). V was clipped by 3 bases and J by 0 bases, with 12 bases between them. The CDR3 length is 16 residues. Germline lookup yields CDR1 MNHEY and CDR2 SVGAGI.

The chain couples TRBV27 to TRBJ2-7, with a tentative D call TRBD2 (6 bases). V was shortened by 6 bases and J by 7 bases, with 19 bases between the two germline ends. Germline V gives CDR1 MNHEY, CDR2 SMNVEV (reference sequence). The CDR3 runs 14 residues. The CDR3 region has the DNA TGTGCCAGCAGAGGAACTACGGGAGTGGGTGAGCAGTACTTC. Translated, it gives CASRGTTGVGEQYF.